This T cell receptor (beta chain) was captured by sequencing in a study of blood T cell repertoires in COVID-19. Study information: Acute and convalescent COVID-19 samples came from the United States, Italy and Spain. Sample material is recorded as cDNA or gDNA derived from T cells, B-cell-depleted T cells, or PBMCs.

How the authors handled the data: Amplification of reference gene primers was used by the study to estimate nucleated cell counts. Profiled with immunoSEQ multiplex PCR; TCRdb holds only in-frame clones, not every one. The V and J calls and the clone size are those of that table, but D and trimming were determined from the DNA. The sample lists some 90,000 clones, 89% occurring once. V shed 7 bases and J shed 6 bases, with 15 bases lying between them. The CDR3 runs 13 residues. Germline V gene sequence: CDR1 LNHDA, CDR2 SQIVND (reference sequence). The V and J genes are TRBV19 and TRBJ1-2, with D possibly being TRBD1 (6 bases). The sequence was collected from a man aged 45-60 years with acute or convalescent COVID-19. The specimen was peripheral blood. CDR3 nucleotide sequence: TGTGCCAGTACCCGCCAGGGGCTGAATGGCTACACCTTC. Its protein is CASTRQGLNGYTF.